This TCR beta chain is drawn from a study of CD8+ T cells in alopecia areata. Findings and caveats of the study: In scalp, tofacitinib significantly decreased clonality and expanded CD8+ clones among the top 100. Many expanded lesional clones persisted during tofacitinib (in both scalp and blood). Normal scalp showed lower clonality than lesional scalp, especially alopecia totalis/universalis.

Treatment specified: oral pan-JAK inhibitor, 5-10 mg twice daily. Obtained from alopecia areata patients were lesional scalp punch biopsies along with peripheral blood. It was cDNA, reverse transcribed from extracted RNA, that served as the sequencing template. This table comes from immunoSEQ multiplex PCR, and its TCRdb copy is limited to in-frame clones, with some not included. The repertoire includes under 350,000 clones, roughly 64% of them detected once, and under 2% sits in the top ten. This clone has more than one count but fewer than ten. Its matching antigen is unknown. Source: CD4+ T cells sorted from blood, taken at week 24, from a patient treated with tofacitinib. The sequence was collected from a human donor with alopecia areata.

The CDR3 coding sequence is TGCGCCAGCAGCCACGTAGGGTTCGGGCAGCCCCAGCATTTT. Its translation is CASSHVGFGQPQHF. The chain has TRBV4-1 and TRBJ1-5; D gene unclear. The CDR3 totals 14 residues. The germline CDR1 and CDR2 sequences are MGHRA and YSYEKL. Trimming left V 3 bases short and J 7 bases short, with 13 bases between.